This entry describes one T cell receptor beta chain. Its specific antigen is unknown. No base qualities exist here, and no much larger clone lies one base off it. These data originate in a study of blood T cell repertoires in COVID-19 (dated by TCRdb to about 2020). With regard to the full study: The collaborator samples originated in the United States, Italy and Spain and spanned the acute and convalescent phases of COVID-19. The prospective study material was composed of cDNA or gDNA derived from T cells, B-cell-depleted T cells, or PBMCs. Deeply sampled blood TCRbeta repertoires from subjects exposed to, actively infected with, or recovered from COVID-19 were included in the dataset. The repertoires were made available in a free public database intended to serve as a resource for research on the immune response to SARS-CoV-2. The samples were drawn from two sources: the first 160 participants of the ongoing ImmuneRACE study, and over 950 subjects contributed by 6 global collaborators. A de-identified subject ID, COVID-19 status, age in years and sex were almost always included in the sample metadata. Where HLA class I and class II types were available, the types were taken from metadata supplied by the sample provider, not from assay-based typing.

Overall study results and their limits: The quantity of clinical and demographic metadata differed by source and by participant and was supplied without curation.

Collaborating institutions collected whole blood in K2EDTA tubes following their own protocols. For TCRbeta analysis, collaborator samples were shipped as frozen whole blood, as isolated PBMCs, or as DNA extracted from either sample type. The trim is 1 base for V and 7 bases for J, with a gap of 10 bases between the germline ends. In the germline V gene (reference sequence), CDR1 corresponds to LGHDT and CDR2 to YNNKEL. There are 13 amino acids in the CDR3, from cysteine to phenylalanine inclusive. Just the 39-base CDR3 DNA is kept, in frame starting at base 1. The immunoSEQ Assay, a bias-controlled multiplex PCR, was used to amplify TCRbeta CDR3 regions from genomic DNA. The source study handled its data this way. The number of nucleated cells in each sample was estimated from the amplification of reference gene primers within the assay. To quantify the absolute abundance of each unique TCRbeta CDR3 rearrangement, sequence reads were collapsed and filtered. For each sample, productive Simpson clonality was calculated as the square root of Simpson's diversity index over productive rearrangements. Here the immuneACCESS table is served through TCRdb, limited to in-frame sequences with V and J called. Missing clones are a known gap in these copies; in checked studies unresolved V genes cover under half, and the rest lacks a known reason. V, J and clone size reflect that table, while D and trimming were determined from the DNA. This sample lists more than 95,000 clones; approximately 74% were detected once. Around 5.9% of the sample goes to the ten largest clones.

The chain uses TRBV3-1 (or the pseudogene TRBV3-2) and TRBJ1-2, with no confident D gene call. Sequenced material: peripheral blood. This receptor was taken from a man in his fifties or sixties with acute or convalescent COVID-19. The CDR3 region reads CASSQVAAGGYTF. The DNA sequence is given as TGTGCCAGCAGCCAAGTCGCCGCGGGTGGCTACACCTTC.